This T cell receptor beta chain was documented in a study of cytomegalovirus exposure and HLA in healthy donors. Broader study findings: The authors later linked a missense DCLRE1C variant to TCR beta V- and J-gene trimming.

Germline V gene lookup returns CDR1 SQVTM and CDR2 ANQGSEA. V gave up 6 bases and J gave up 6 bases; unmatched junction bases: 12. This CDR3 spans 15 amino acids. A note on this clone: Its antigen is unidentified.

This PCR relied on a set of 60 Vbeta primers and 13 Jbeta primers. Method: immunoSEQ multiplex PCR; TCRdb's copy keeps in-frame clones and lacks some. Of 85,000 to 100,000 clones in the sample, just under 85% are singletons; the top ten hold around 6%. The clonotype was recovered from a woman younger than 30 in good health and CMV-seropositive. This rearrangement joins TRBV29-1 to TRBJ2-1, with TRBD1 identical over 9 bases. Sequenced sample: PBMCs. CDR3 nucleotides: TGCAGCGTCATCACTTGGGACAGGGTTAGCAATGAGCAGTTCTTC. Protein product: CSVITWDRVSNEQFF.